A selection of T cell receptor beta chains follows, all from one sample in a study of early stage breast cancer tumors. Measured with immunoSEQ multiplex PCR; TCRdb has only the in-frame clones, and not every one. This table holds approximately 70,000 clones, approximately 80% found once. The specimen was blood. The source is a person in their forties with breast cancer. Both conserved end residues are part of each CDR3. The D gene is left open where the match is weak. Not all rows give a size; the values are once, few, many and, for expanded clones, a class.

>-|TRBV28|TRBJ2-5|-
CASSLGPRYQETQYF
TGTGCCAGCAGTTTGGGACCCAGGTACCAAGAGACCCAGTACTTC
>few|TRBV29-1|TRBJ2-2|TRBD2
CSGRTSGAGITGELFF
TGCAGCGGTCGGACTAGCGGGGCCGGCATCACCGGGGAGCTGTTTTTT
>-|TRBV13|TRBJ2-7|TRBD2
CASSLGPAGVYEQYF
TGTGCCAGCAGCTTAGGCCCAGCGGGAGTCTACGAGCAGTACTTC
>-|TRBV29-1|TRBJ1-2|TRBD1
CSVDRDRGFSNYGYTF
TGCAGCGTGGACAGGGACAGGGGATTTTCTAACTATGGCTACACCTTC
>-|TRBV27|TRBJ1-2|TRBD1
CASSPWTGGANGYTF
TGTGCCAGCAGTCCTTGGACAGGGGGCGCGAATGGCTACACCTTC
>-|TRBV5-6|TRBJ1-2|-
CASSLGRLYGYTF
TGTGCCAGCAGCTTGGGAAGACTTTATGGCTACACCTTC
>-|TRBV7-9|TRBJ2-1|TRBD2
CASSPWGGTSSYNEQFF
TGTGCCAGCAGTCCCTGGGGGGGGACTAGCTCCTACAATGAGCAGTTCTTC
>-|TRBV4-1|TRBJ1-4|-
CASSQPFQGRNEKLFF
TGCGCCAGCAGCCAACCCTTTCAGGGGAGGAATGAAAAACTGTTTTTT
>few|TRBV29-1|TRBJ2-7|TRBD1
CSGTGGDGGEQYF
TGCAGCGGAACAGGGGGCGACGGCGGCGAGCAGTACTTC
>-|TRBV28|TRBJ1-6|-
CASGPAYSPLHF
TGTGCCAGCGGGCCGGCCTATTCACCCCTCCACTTT